This is a list of T cell receptor beta chains from one sample in a study of T cell repertoires in cytomegalovirus infection. TCRdb reanalysed the reads using MiXCR and keeps one entry per CDR3 protein. The profile covers about 68,000 distinct CDR3 sequences, with under 25% appearing a single time and roughly 79% taken by the ten largest. These receptors have no known antigen. Sequenced: PBMCs, sequenced either directly or after in vitro stimulation (not recorded which). The receptors originated from a human donor in good health (CMV status not recorded). Some clones in this sample may be carry-over from other donors' samples. CDR3s include the opening cysteine and the closing phenylalanine or tryptophan. The D gene is left open where the match is weak. Rows may omit the clone size; those that give it use once, few, many or a size class.

j_call,clone_size,v_call,d_call,cdr3_nt,cdr3_aa
TRBJ1-1,NA,TRBV5-1,NA,TGCGCCAGCAGCGCGGTTTCGGACACTGAAGCTTTCTTT,CASSAVSDTEAFF
TRBJ2-2,few,TRBV23-1,NA,TGCGCCAGCAGTCAATTGCCCGGGAGTCTAACCGGGGAGCTGTTTTTT,CASSQLPGSLTGELFF
TRBJ2-5,few,TRBV29-1,NA,TGCAGCGTGATAGGGTCGGAGACCCAGTACTTC,CSVIGSETQYF
TRBJ1-2,NA,TRBV29-1,NA,TGCAGCGTTGGGGGGGGCGAGACTGGCTACACCTTC,CSVGGGETGYTF
TRBJ2-1,NA,TRBV30,TRBD2,TGTGCCTGGAGACCCAGGGGCGGGAGGGCACACAATGAGCAGTTCTTC,CAWRPRGGRAHNEQFF
TRBJ1-5,many,TRBV7-8,NA,TGTGCCAGCAGCTTAGGGCTGGATCAGCCCCAGCATTTT,CASSLGLDQPQHF
TRBJ1-1,NA,TRBV12-3/TRBV12-4,NA,TGTGCCAGCAGTTTGGGGAACGGGCACATGAACACTGAAGCTTTCTTT,CASSLGNGHMNTEAFF
TRBJ2-1,NA,TRBV12-3/TRBV12-4,NA,TGTGCCAGCAGTTTAATACAGGGTGAGAGGCAGTTCTTC,CASSLIQGERQFF
TRBJ1-3,many,TRBV7-2,NA,TGTGCCAGCAGCTTTACAGGAGGGCAATCTGGAAACACCATATATTTT,CASSFTGGQSGNTIYF
TRBJ2-5,many,TRBV7-8,TRBD2,TGTGCCAGCAGCCCGTCTCAGGTTCTAGCGGGTCGGGTGGAGACCCAGTACTTC,CASSPSQVLAGRVETQYF
TRBJ2-1,NA,TRBV7-2,TRBD2,TGTGCCAGCAGCGGCCCGGGACTAGCGACCTACAATGAGCAGTTCTTC,CASSGPGLATYNEQFF
TRBJ2-5,NA,TRBV18,NA,TGTGCCAGCTCACCGGGTCATCTGGAGACCCAGTACTTC,CASSPGHLETQYF
TRBJ2-1,NA,TRBV19,TRBD1,TGTGCCAGTAGTGTCGCTACAGGGGTGAGCAATGAGCAGTTCTTC,CASSVATGVSNEQFF
TRBJ2-6,few,TRBV7-2,NA,TGTGCCAGCAGCTTACAGTCGGGGGCTACTGGGGCCAACGTCCTGACTTTC,CASSLQSGATGANVLTF
TRBJ2-1,NA,TRBV3-1,TRBD2,TGTGCCAGCAGACTAGCGGGAACCTACAATGAGCAGTTCTTC,CASRLAGTYNEQFF
TRBJ1-5,many,TRBV7-2,TRBD1,TGTGCCAGCAGCCTGGGTACAGGGGCGCAGCAGCCCCAGCATTTT,CASSLGTGAQQPQHF
TRBJ2-3,NA,TRBV20-1,NA,TGCAGTGCCATAGACCCCGGCGGCCTCACAGATACGCAGTATTTT,CSAIDPGGLTDTQYF
TRBJ2-5,few,TRBV6-2/TRBV6-3,NA,TGTGCCAGCAGTTACTTGTTGTATTATGGACGAGATCAAGAGACCCAGTACTTC,CASSYLLYYGRDQETQYF
TRBJ2-5,few,TRBV5-1,NA,TGCGCCAGCAGCCACGGGACGGAGCAAGAGACCCAGTACTTC,CASSHGTEQETQYF
TRBJ2-2,NA,TRBV29-1,NA,TGCAGCGTTGATGGGCTCCAGAACACCGGGGAGCTGTTTTTT,CSVDGLQNTGELFF
TRBJ2-2,NA,TRBV7-9,NA,TGTGCCAGCAGCTTAGCGCGACTCGGGGAGCTGTTTTTT,CASSLARLGELFF
TRBJ1-2,NA,TRBV9,TRBD1,TGTGCCAGCAGCCCTCACCTCGGGACAGAGTATGGCTACACCTTC,CASSPHLGTEYGYTF
TRBJ2-3,few,TRBV20-1,TRBD2,TGCAGTGCGTTGACTAGCGGGAGAAAAGATACGCAGTATTTT,CSALTSGRKDTQYF
TRBJ1-6,few,TRBV20-1,NA,TGCAGTGCTTACCGGGACAACAACTATAATTCACCCCTCCACTTT,CSAYRDNNYNSPLHF
TRBJ2-2,few,TRBV6-2/TRBV6-3,TRBD1,TGTGCCAGCAGTTGGCCCGGGACAGGGGTCGTCACCGGGGAGCTGTTTTTT,CASSWPGTGVVTGELFF
TRBJ1-1,many,TRBV11-3,NA,TGTGCCAGCAGCTCCGAGGCCCCCCTCGGCACTGAAGCTTTCTTT,CASSSEAPLGTEAFF
TRBJ1-3,few,TRBV29-1,NA,TGCAGCGTCCCGAATGAAGGGGGATCCTCTGGAAACACCATATATTTT,CSVPNEGGSSGNTIYF
TRBJ2-7,many,TRBV7-6,TRBD2,TGTGCCAGCAGCCACGGACTAGCGGCCCTAGTCTACGAGCAGTACTTC,CASSHGLAALVYEQYF
TRBJ2-3,many,TRBV7-2,NA,TGTGCCAGCAGCTTAAATAATGGGGACACAGATACGCAGTATTTT,CASSLNNGDTDTQYF
TRBJ2-1,NA,TRBV6-2/TRBV6-3,NA,TGTGCCAGCATGAGGAACCCGGGGAGCTCCTACAATGAGCAGTTCTTC,CASMRNPGSSYNEQFF
TRBJ1-1,NA,TRBV6-5,NA,TGTGCCAGCAGATTTTCCTTATTTATTAACACTGAAGCTTTCTTT,CASRFSLFINTEAFF
TRBJ2-3,NA,TRBV27,NA,TGTGCCAGCAGAAGGCCGGGACTTGAATCCAATACGCAGTATTTT,CASRRPGLESNTQYF
TRBJ2-7,few,TRBV3-1,NA,TGTGCCAGCAGCCCCGGGGTAGCGTACGAGCAGTACTTC,CASSPGVAYEQYF
TRBJ2-5,many,TRBV12-3/TRBV12-4,NA,TGTGCCAGCAGTTTTCTAGTGACAGAGACCCAGTACTTC,CASSFLVTETQYF
TRBJ2-1,few,TRBV29-1,NA,TGCAGCGTAGACGGGGGAATTCCATACAATGAGCAGTTCTTC,CSVDGGIPYNEQFF
TRBJ1-2,many,TRBV7-8,NA,TGTGCCAGCAGCTTAAGGTCGGACAGTTCAACAGACTACACCTTC,CASSLRSDSSTDYTF
TRBJ2-3,NA,TRBV20-1,NA,TGCAGTGCCCGACGGGGAGCGAAAGATACGCAGTATTTT,CSARRGAKDTQYF
TRBJ2-7,few,TRBV11-2,TRBD2,TGTGCCAGCAGCTTTCTAGCGGGAGTCGACGAGCAGTACTTC,CASSFLAGVDEQYF